The sequence of this TCR beta chain was determined in a study of shared clonotypes between healthy human individuals. Using immunoSEQ multiplex PCR, the repertoire was profiled, and TCRdb retains in-frame clones only, with some absent. The sample includes about 2.3 million clones, more than 80% of them seen just once. About this clone: Antigen unknown.

The CDR3 length is 19 residues. The junction had 14 bases not matched to a gene; V was cut back by 5 bases and J by 4 bases. Germline CDR1 reads KGHSH; CDR2 reads LQKENI. Whole-study findings and limits: Around 5.4% of naive CD4 clonotypes were common to a few donors.

It was into CD45RA+ naive and CD45RA-negative memory subsets that the CD4+ cells were split. The V gene is TRBV18, the J gene TRBJ2-3, with 14 bases identical to TRBD2. The sequence derives from a man aged 18 to 29 in good health. Some clones in this sample may be carry-over from other donors' samples. Sequencing used naive CD4+ T cells from PBMCs. Noted subset: CD45RA+ positively selected. The CDR3 coding sequence is TGTGCCAGCTCAAAAGCCGGGACTAGCGGGAGCGGTTTATCAGATACGCAGTATTTT. It is translated as CASSKAGTSGSGLSDTQYF.